This T cell receptor (beta chain) was retrieved from a study of glioma-infiltrating T cells after dendritic cell vaccination. Background on the study: Autologous tumor lysate was loaded overnight onto monocyte-derived dendritic cells grown seven days with IL-4 and GM-CSF. Study results and limitations: Complete blood and tumor specimen sets were limited to few patients.

Time point described: after dendritic cell vaccination, including at tumor progression/relapse. Fresh-frozen tumor tissue and more than two years of survival data were available for all. No glioblastoma patient carried an isocitrate dehydrogenase mutation. This table comes from immunoSEQ multiplex PCR, and its TCRdb copy is limited to in-frame clones, with some not included. This sample has roughly 60,000 clones, with around nine tenths found just once. In regard to this clone: Its target is not known.

The origin of this receptor is a human donor with glioblastoma. The starting material was blood, obtained after dendritic cell vaccination.

The CDR3 loop is CASSPDGTSLGEQFF. Written as DNA, the CDR3 is TGTGCCAGCAGCCCGGACGGGACTAGCCTTGGTGAGCAGTTCTTC. The chain couples TRBV7-9 to TRBJ2-1; 9 nucleotides line up with TRBD2. CDR3 length: 15 amino acids. The V segment lost 5 bases and the J segment 9 bases; nucleotides outside the gene matches: 11. The germline CDR1 and CDR2 sequences are SEHNR and FQNEAQ (reference sequence).